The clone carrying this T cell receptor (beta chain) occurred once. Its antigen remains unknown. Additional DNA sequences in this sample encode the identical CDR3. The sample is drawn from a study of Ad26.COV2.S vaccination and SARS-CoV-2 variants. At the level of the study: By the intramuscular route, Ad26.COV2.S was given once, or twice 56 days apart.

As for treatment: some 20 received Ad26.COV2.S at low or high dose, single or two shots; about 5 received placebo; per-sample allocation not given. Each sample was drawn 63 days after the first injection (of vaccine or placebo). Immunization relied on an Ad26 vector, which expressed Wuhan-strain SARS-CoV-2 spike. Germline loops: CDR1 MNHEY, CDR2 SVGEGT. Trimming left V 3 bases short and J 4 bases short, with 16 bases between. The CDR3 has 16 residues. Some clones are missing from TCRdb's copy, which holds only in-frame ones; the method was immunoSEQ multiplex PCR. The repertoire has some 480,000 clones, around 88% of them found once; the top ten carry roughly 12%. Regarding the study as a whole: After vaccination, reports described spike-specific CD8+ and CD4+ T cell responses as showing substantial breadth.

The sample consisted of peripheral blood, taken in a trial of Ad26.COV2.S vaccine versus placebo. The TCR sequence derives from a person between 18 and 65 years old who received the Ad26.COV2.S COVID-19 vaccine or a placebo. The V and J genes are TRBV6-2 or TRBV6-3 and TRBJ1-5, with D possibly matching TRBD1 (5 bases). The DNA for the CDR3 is TGTGCCAGCAGTTATTCGTTCGGGGGGAGGAATCAGCCCCAGCATTTT. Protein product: CASSYSFGGRNQPQHF.